Listed below are T cell receptor beta chains from one sample, sequenced in a study of blood T cell repertoires in COVID-19. Sequencing was performed with immunoSEQ multiplex PCR; in TCRdb, only in-frame clones are kept and a portion is missing. This sample has more than 9,500 clones, with about 89% found just once. The sequenced sample was peripheral blood. Every receptor here comes from a woman aged 55-75 years with active COVID-19. CDR3s include the opening cysteine and the closing phenylalanine or tryptophan. D genes are given only for firm matches. The listing skips clone size in some rows; elsewhere it reads once, few, many or a size class.

d_call,clone_size,v_call,j_call,cdr3_nt,cdr3_aa
NA,NA,TRBV30,TRBJ2-7,TGTGCCTGGAGTAGTAGCACACCCTACGAGCAGTACTTC,CAWSSSTPYEQYF
TRBD2,NA,TRBV7-8,TRBJ2-2,TGTGCCAGCAGCTTAGTGTTTATGGGCGGGGGGGCGACCGGGGAGCTGTTTTTT,CASSLVFMGGGATGELFF
TRBD1,NA,TRBV11-2,TRBJ1-3,TGTGCCAGCAGCCAGCCAGGAGGGACAGGTGGCCTCTCTGGAAACACCATATATTTT,CASSQPGGTGGLSGNTIYF
TRBD2,once,TRBV7-9,TRBJ2-2,TGTGCCAGCAGCAGGGGACCGGGACTAGCGGGAAAACTCGGGGAGCTGTTTTTT,CASSRGPGLAGKLGELFF
NA,NA,TRBV14,TRBJ2-5,TGTGCCAGCAGCCCCACATCGGGTCTGGGGACCCAGTACTTC,CASSPTSGLGTQYF
NA,NA,TRBV6-5,TRBJ2-7,TGTGCCAGTGGGTGGGAGACGTCCTACGAGCAGTACTTC,CASGWETSYEQYF
NA,NA,TRBV5-6,TRBJ2-7,TGTGTAAGCGCGGGCGGAGGCTGGAGCTCCTACGAGCAGTACTTC,CVSAGGGWSSYEQYF
NA,NA,TRBV15,TRBJ1-1,TGTGCCACCAGCAGCCTCCCGGGGGGGGTTAACACTGAAGCTTTCTTT,CATSSLPGGVNTEAFF
NA,NA,TRBV14,TRBJ1-2,TGTGCCAGCAGCCCAAGCGGGGTTCGCTACACCTTC,CASSPSGVRYTF
NA,NA,TRBV9,TRBJ2-7,TGTGCCAGCCTACCAAGAGAGACACCGCGCGAGCAGTACTTC,CASLPRETPREQYF
TRBD1,NA,TRBV14,TRBJ2-7,TGTGCCAGCAGCCAAGAAGGGCAGGGGGCGCGGGAGCAGTACTTC,CASSQEGQGAREQYF
NA,NA,TRBV6-2/TRBV6-3,TRBJ1-1,TGTGCCAGCAGTTATGCTAACTCTATGAACACTGAAGCTTTCTTT,CASSYANSMNTEAFF
TRBD1,NA,TRBV7-9,TRBJ2-1,TGTGCCAGCAGCCCCGTTGGGACAGGGGGGAACAATGAGCAGTTCTTC,CASSPVGTGGNNEQFF
TRBD1,few,TRBV5-6,TRBJ1-2,TGTGCCAGCAGCTTGGCCGGACAGGGGAACTATGGCTACACCTTC,CASSLAGQGNYGYTF
NA,few,TRBV9,TRBJ1-1,TGTGCCAGCAGCCCACAAACGAACACTGAAGCTTTCTTT,CASSPQTNTEAFF
NA,NA,TRBV7-8,TRBJ1-4,TGTGCCAGCAGCTTAGGATGGCAGGGGAGTGAAAAACTGTTTTTT,CASSLGWQGSEKLFF
NA,NA,TRBV5-5,TRBJ1-1,TGTGCCAGCAGCTTGGCCGTAGCGAGGAGCCCCGAAGCTTTCTTT,CASSLAVARSPEAFF
NA,NA,TRBV7-2,TRBJ1-5,TGTGCCAGCAGCTTTCCATCGGAGCATGAGCCCCAGCATTTT,CASSFPSEHEPQHF
TRBD2,NA,TRBV2,TRBJ2-2,TGTGCCAGCAGCCCACTAGCGGGGGGGGCCGGGGAGCTGTTTTTT,CASSPLAGGAGELFF
NA,NA,TRBV2,TRBJ2-7,TGTGCCAGCAATGACGATGGGAGCGAGAGCTCCTACGAGCAGTACTTC,CASNDDGSESSYEQYF